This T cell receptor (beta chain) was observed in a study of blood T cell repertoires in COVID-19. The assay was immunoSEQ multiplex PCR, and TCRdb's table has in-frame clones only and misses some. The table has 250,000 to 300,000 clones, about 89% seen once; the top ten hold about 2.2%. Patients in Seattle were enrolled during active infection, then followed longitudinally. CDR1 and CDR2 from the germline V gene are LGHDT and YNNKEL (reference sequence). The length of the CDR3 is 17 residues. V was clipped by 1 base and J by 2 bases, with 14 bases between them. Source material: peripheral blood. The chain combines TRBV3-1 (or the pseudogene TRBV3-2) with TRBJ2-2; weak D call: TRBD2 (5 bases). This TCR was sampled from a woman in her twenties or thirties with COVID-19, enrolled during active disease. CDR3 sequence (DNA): TGTGCCAGCAGCCAAGGGATTACCGGACTTAACACCGGGGAGCTGTTTTTT. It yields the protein CASSQGITGLNTGELFF.